This is a list of T cell receptor beta chains from one sample in a study of blood T cell repertoires in COVID-19. Assay used: immunoSEQ multiplex PCR; TCRdb lists only in-frame clones, some missing. The top ten clones hold over 2.5% of a sample with 110,000 to 150,000 clones, around 89% of them seen once. The sequencing sample was made of peripheral blood. These receptors were obtained from a man aged 55 to 69 with active or convalescent COVID-19. Each CDR3 is given with its conserved first and last residue. D genes are given only for firm matches. Clone size is given for some rows only: seen once, a few or many times, or a class if the clone is expanded.

clone size,J gene,V gene,D gene,CDR3 protein,CDR3 DNA
NA,TRBJ1-2,TRBV6-2/TRBV6-3,TRBD1,CASSYPKDGGTGLRGYTF,TGTGCCAGCAGTTACCCTAAGGATGGAGGGACAGGGCTGCGTGGCTACACCTTC
NA,TRBJ2-5,TRBV6-5,NA,CASRKGDAQETQYF,TGTGCCAGCAGGAAGGGGGACGCCCAAGAGACCCAGTACTTC
NA,TRBJ1-4,TRBV7-8,NA,CASSSGGQSFATNEKLFF,TGTGCCAGCAGCTCCGGAGGGCAGAGCTTTGCAACTAATGAAAAACTGTTTTTT
NA,TRBJ2-1,TRBV30,TRBD2,CAWSKGLAGVNEQFF,TGTGCCTGGAGTAAGGGACTAGCGGGGGTCAATGAGCAGTTCTTC
NA,TRBJ1-6,TRBV3-1/TRBV3-2,NA,CASSQVVGGSSPLHF,TGTGCCAGCAGCCAAGTCGTAGGGGGAAGTTCACCCCTCCACTTT
NA,TRBJ1-1,TRBV30,NA,CAWNRGQLNTEAFF,TGTGCCTGGAACCGAGGACAGCTGAACACTGAAGCTTTCTTT
NA,TRBJ1-3,TRBV9,TRBD1,CASSGRQGNSGNTIYF,TGTGCCAGCAGCGGCCGACAGGGAAACTCTGGAAACACCATATATTTT
NA,TRBJ1-3,TRBV25-1,TRBD1,CASSEYARGCGNTIYF,TGTGCCAGCAGTGAATACGCCAGGGGGTGTGGAAACACCATATATTTT
NA,TRBJ2-7,TRBV5-4,TRBD1,CASSPGQLNYEQYF,TGTGCCAGCAGCCCGGGACAGCTGAACTACGAGCAGTACTTC
NA,TRBJ1-6,TRBV2,NA,CAGAAVVESPLHF,TGTGCCGGCGCCGCGGTCGTGGAGTCACCCCTCCACTTT
NA,TRBJ2-1,TRBV27,TRBD1,CASSSQGQSSYNEQFF,TGTGCCAGCAGTTCGCAGGGACAGAGCTCCTACAATGAGCAGTTCTTC
NA,TRBJ2-1,TRBV24-1,TRBD2,CATSNPGTNTNEQFF,TGTGCCACCAGTAACCCCGGGACTAACACTAATGAGCAGTTCTTC
NA,TRBJ1-2,TRBV28,NA,CASSLRVPGNYGYTF,TGTGCCAGCAGTTTAAGGGTCCCAGGGAACTATGGCTACACCTTC
once,TRBJ1-5,TRBV9,NA,CASSGSDNQPQHF,TGTGCCAGCAGCGGCTCAGATAATCAGCCCCAGCATTTT
NA,TRBJ1-5,TRBV4-2,NA,CASSQALGGDSYF,TGTGCCAGCAGCCAAGCTTTGGGCGGGGATTCGTATTTT
NA,TRBJ2-1,TRBV5-4,NA,CASSLSGTISYNEQFF,TGTGCCAGCAGCTTGTCCGGAACTATTTCCTACAATGAGCAGTTCTTC
once,TRBJ1-6,TRBV3-1/TRBV3-2,TRBD1,CASSQGDRGNSPLHF,TGTGCCAGCAGCCAAGGGGACAGGGGGAACTCACCCCTCCACTTT
NA,TRBJ2-3,TRBV5-1,NA,CASSLGEGPDTQYF,TGCGCCAGCAGCCTGGGTGAGGGCCCAGATACGCAGTATTTT
NA,TRBJ2-2,TRBV7-3,TRBD2,CASSPGTSGRELFF,TGTGCCAGCAGCCCGGGGACTAGCGGCCGGGAGCTGTTTTTT
NA,TRBJ2-3,TRBV19,TRBD2,CASSSSSGRRDTQYF,TGTGCCAGTAGTTCCTCTAGCGGGAGACGAGATACGCAGTATTTT
NA,TRBJ2-3,TRBV18,TRBD2,CASSPRTSGRGSDTQYF,TGTGCCAGCTCGCCAAGGACTAGCGGGAGAGGATCAGATACGCAGTATTTT
NA,TRBJ1-2,TRBV6-6,NA,CASSSRPYTF,TGTGCCAGCAGTTCCAGGCCCTACACCTTC
NA,TRBJ2-3,TRBV10-3,TRBD2,CATASTSGGPAADTQYF,TGTGCCACCGCAAGCACTAGCGGGGGACCCGCCGCGGATACGCAGTATTTT
few,TRBJ1-1,TRBV27,TRBD1,CASRYTGAKNTEAFF,TGTGCCAGCAGGTACACAGGGGCTAAGAACACTGAAGCTTTCTTT
NA,TRBJ2-1,TRBV2,TRBD2,CASSEWERLAGGQFF,TGTGCCAGCAGTGAGTGGGAGAGACTAGCGGGGGGGCAGTTCTTC
NA,TRBJ2-3,TRBV13,NA,CASSSPPQDSLITDTQYF,TGTGCCAGCAGCTCGCCCCCCCAGGACAGTCTTATCACAGATACGCAGTATTTT
NA,TRBJ2-2,TRBV3-1/TRBV3-2,NA,CASSQVTELFF,TGTGCCAGCAGCCAAGTGACAGAGCTGTTTTTT
few,TRBJ1-1,TRBV19,NA,CAAGVDLMNTEAFF,TGTGCCGCGGGGGTGGATCTCATGAACACTGAAGCTTTCTTT
NA,TRBJ2-3,TRBV7-9,TRBD2,CASSSPSGSGTDTQYF,TGTGCCAGCAGCTCTCCCAGCGGGAGTGGGACAGATACGCAGTATTTT